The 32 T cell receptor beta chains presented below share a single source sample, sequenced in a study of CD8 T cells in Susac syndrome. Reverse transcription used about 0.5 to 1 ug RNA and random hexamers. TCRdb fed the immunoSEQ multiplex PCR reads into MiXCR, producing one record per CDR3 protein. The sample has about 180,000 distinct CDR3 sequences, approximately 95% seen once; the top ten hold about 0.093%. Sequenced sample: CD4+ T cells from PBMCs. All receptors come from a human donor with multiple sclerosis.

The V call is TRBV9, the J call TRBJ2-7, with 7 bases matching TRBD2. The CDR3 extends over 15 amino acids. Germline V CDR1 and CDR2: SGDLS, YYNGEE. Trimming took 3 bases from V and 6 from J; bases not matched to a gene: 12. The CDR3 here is CASSDGGGLMREQYF. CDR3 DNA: TGTGCCAGCAGCGACGGGGGAGGGCTGATGCGCGAGCAGTACTTC.

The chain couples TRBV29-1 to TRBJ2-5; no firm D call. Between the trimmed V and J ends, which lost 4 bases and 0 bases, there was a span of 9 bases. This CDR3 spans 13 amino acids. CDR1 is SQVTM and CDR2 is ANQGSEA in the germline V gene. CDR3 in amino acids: CSVVSPYQETQYF. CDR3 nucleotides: TGCAGCGTTGTATCCCCGTACCAAGAGACCCAGTACTTC. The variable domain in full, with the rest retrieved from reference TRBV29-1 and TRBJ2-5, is SAVISQKPSRDICQRGTSLTIQCQVDSQVTMMFWYRQQPGQSLTLIATANQGSEATYESGFVIDKFPISRPNLTFSTLTVSNMSPEDSSIYLCSVVSPYQETQYFGPGTRLLVL.

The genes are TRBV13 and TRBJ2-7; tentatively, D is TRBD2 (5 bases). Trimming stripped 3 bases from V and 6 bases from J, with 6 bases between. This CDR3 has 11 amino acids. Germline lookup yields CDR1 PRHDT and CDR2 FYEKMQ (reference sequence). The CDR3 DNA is TGTGCCAGCAGCTTTGGACTCGAGCAGTACTTC. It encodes CASSFGLEQYF.

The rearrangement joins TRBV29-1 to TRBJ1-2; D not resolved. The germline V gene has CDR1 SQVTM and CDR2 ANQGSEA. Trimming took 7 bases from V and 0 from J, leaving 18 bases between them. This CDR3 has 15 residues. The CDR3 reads CSAALVGRANYGYTF. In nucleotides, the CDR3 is TGCAGCGCCGCGTTAGTTGGACGAGCTAACTATGGCTACACCTTC.

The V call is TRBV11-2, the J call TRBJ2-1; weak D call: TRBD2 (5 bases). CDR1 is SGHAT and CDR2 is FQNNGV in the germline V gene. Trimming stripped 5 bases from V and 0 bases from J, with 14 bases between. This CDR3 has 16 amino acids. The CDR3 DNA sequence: TGTGCCAGCAGCGGTCTGCGGGCGGGCTCCTACAATGAGCAGTTCTTC. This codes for CASSGLRAGSYNEQFF.

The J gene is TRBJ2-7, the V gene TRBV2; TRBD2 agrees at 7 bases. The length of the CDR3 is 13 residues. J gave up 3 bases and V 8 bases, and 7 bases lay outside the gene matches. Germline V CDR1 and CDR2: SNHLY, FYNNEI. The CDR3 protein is CASEAGRGYEQYF. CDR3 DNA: TGTGCCAGCGAAGCGGGACGGGGCTACGAGCAGTACTTC.

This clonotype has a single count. The CDR3, as DNA: TGTGCCAGCTCGGACAATCTCTCCTACGAGCAGTACTTC. Translated, it gives CASSDNLSYEQYF. The rearrangement links TRBV12-3 or TRBV12-4 to TRBJ2-7, with D perhaps matching TRBD1 (5 bases). The CDR3 has 13 amino acids. V lost 8 bases and J lost 0, with 11 bases in between.

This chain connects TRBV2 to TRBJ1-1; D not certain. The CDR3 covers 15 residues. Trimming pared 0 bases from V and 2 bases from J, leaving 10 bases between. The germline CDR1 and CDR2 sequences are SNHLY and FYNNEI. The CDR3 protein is CASSEAGVRNTEAFF. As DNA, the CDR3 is TGTGCCAGCAGTGAAGCGGGCGTCAGAAACACTGAAGCTTTCTTT.

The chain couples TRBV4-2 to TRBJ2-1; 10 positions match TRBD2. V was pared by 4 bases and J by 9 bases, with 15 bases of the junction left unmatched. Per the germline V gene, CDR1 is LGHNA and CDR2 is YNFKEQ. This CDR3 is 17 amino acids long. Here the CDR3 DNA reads TGTGCCAGCAGCCCTCCCGCCGCCGGGACTAGCGTGACTGAGCAGTTCTTC. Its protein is CASSPPAAGTSVTEQFF.

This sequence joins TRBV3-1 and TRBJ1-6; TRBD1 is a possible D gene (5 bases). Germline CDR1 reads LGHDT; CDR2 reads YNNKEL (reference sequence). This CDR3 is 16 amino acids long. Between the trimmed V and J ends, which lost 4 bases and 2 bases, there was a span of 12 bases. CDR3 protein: CASSPDRVPYNSPLHF. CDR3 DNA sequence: TGTGCCAGCAGCCCCGACAGAGTACCCTATAATTCACCCCTCCACTTT. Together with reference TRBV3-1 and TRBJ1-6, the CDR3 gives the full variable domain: DTAVSQTPKYLVTQMGNDKSIKCEQNLGHDTMYWYKQDSKKFLKIMFSYNNKELIINETVPNRFSPKSPDKAHLNLHINSLELGDSAVYFCASSPDRVPYNSPLHFGNGTRLTVT.

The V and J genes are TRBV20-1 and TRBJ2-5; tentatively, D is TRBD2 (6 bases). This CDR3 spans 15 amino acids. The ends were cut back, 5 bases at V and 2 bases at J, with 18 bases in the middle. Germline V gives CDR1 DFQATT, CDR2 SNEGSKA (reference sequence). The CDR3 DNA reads TGCAGTGCTGGTCCCCAGACTAGTTTACAAGAGACCCAGTACTTC. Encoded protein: CSAGPQTSLQETQYF.

CDR3 nucleotides: TGCAGTGCGCGACAGGGGAGCAATCAGCCCCAGCATTTT. It translates to CSARQGSNQPQHF. The V and J genes are TRBV20-1 and TRBJ1-5; TRBD1 matches 8 bases. Per germline, CDR1 DFQATT and CDR2 SNEGSKA (reference sequence). The CDR3 consists of 13 residues. With 6 bases clipped from V and 1 base from J, the junction kept 2 bases outside the gene matches.

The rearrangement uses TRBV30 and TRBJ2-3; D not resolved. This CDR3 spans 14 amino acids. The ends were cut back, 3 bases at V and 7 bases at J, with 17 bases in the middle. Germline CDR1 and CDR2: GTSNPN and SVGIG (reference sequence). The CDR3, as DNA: TGTGCCTGGAGGGTATATTCGACCTCCAATACGCAGTATTTT. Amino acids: CAWRVYSTSNTQYF.

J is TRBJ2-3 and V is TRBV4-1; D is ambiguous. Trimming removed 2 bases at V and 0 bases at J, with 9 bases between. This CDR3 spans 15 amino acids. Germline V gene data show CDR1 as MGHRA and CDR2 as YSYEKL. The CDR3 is CASSQPPLSTDTQYF. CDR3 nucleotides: TGCGCCAGCAGCCAACCTCCCCTAAGCACAGATACGCAGTATTTT.

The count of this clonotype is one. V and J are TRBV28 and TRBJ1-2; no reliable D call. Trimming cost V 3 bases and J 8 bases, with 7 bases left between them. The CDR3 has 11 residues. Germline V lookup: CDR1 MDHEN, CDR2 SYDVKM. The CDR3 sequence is CASSLRFGYTF. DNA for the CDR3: TGTGCCAGCAGTTTGAGGTTCGGCTACACCTTC.

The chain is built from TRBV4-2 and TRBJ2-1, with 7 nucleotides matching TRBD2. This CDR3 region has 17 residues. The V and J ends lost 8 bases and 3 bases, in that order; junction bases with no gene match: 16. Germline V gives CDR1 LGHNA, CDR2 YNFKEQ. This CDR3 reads CASQVAQAGHLYNEQFF. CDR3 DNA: TGTGCCAGCCAGGTAGCCCAAGCGGGGCATCTCTACAATGAGCAGTTCTTC.

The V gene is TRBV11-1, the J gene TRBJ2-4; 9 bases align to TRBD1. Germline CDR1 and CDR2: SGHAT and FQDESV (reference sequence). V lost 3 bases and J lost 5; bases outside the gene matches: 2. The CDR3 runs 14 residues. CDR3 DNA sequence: TGTGCCAGCAGCTTGCGGACAGGGGAAAACATTCAGTACTTC. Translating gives CASSLRTGENIQYF.

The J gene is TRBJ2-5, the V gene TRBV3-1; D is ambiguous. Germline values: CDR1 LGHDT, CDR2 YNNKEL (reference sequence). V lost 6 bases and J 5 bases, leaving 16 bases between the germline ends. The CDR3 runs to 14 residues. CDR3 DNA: TGTGCCAGCAGTCCCAGGAAGTTTGGGGAGACCCAGTACTTC. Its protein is CASSPRKFGETQYF.

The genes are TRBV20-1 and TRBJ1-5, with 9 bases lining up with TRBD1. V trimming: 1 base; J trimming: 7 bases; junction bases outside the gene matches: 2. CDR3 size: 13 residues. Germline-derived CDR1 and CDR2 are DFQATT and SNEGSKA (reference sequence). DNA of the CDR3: TGCAGTGCTAGAGGACAGGGGGAACAGCCCCAGCATTTT. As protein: CSARGQGEQPQHF.

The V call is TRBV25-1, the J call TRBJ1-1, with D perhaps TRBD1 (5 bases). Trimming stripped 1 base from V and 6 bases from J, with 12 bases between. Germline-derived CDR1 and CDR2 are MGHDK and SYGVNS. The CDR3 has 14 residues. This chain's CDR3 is CASSEWGDVAEAFF. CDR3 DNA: TGTGCCAGCAGTGAATGGGGGGATGTCGCTGAAGCTTTCTTT.

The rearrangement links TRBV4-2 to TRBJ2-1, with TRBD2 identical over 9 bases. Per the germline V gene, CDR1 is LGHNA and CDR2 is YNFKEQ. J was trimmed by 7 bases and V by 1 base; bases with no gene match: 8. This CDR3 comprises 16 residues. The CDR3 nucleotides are TGTGCCAGCAGCCAAGTGGGGACTAGCTATAAAAATGAGCAGTTCTTC. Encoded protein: CASSQVGTSYKNEQFF.

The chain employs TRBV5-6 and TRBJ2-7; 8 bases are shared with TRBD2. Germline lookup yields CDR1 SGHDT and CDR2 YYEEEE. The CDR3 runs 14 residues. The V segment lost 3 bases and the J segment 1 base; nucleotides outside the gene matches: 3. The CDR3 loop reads CASSWRGVSYEQYF. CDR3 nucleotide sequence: TGTGCCAGCAGCTGGCGGGGGGTGTCCTACGAGCAGTACTTC.

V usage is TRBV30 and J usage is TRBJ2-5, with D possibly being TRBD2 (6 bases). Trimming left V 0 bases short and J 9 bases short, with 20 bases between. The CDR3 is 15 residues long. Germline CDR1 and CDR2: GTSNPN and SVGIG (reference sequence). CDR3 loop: CAWSVDSRGMGPQYF. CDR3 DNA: TGTGCCTGGAGTGTAGACTCGCGGGGCATGGGGCCCCAGTACTTC.

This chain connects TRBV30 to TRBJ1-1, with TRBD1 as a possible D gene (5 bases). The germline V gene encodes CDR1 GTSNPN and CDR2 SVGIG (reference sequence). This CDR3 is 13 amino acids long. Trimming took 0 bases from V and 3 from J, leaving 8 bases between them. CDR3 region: CAWSVLGDTEAFF. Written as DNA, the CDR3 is TGTGCCTGGAGTGTACTGGGGGACACTGAAGCTTTCTTT.

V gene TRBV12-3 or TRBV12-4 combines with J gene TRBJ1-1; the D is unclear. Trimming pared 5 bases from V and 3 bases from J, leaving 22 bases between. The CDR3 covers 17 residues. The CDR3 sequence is CASSKGRTVYEYTEAFF. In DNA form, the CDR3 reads TGTGCCAGCAGTAAGGGCAGAACAGTCTATGAGTACACTGAAGCTTTCTTT.

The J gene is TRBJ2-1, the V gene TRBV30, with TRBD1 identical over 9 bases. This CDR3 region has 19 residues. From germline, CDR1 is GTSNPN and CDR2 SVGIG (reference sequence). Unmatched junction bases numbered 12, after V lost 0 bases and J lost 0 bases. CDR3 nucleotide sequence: TGTGCCTGGAGTGTCACCGGGACAGGGTCTAGTTACTCCTACAATGAGCAGTTCTTC. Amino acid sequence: CAWSVTGTGSSYSYNEQFF.

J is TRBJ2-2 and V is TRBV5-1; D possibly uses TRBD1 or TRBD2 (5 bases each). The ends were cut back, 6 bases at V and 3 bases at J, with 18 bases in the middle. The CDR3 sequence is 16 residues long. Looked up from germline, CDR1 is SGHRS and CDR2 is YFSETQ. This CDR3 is CASTARDRSYTGELFF. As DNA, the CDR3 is TGCGCCAGCACCGCCCGGGACCGATCCTACACCGGGGAGCTGTTTTTT. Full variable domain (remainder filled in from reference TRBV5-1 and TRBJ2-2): KAGVTQTPRYLIKTRGQQVTLSCSPISGHRSVSWYQQTPGQGLQFLFEYFSETQRNKGNFPGRFSGRQFSNSRSEMNVSTLELGDSALYLCASTARDRSYTGELFFGEGSRLTVL.

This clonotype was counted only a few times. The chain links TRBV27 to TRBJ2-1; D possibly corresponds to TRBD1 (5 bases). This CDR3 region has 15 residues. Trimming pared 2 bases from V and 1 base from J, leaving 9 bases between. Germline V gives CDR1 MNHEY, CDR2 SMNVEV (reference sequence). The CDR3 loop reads CASSLRQGSYNEQFF. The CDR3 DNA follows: TGTGCCAGCAGTTTACGGCAGGGATCCTACAATGAGCAGTTCTTC.

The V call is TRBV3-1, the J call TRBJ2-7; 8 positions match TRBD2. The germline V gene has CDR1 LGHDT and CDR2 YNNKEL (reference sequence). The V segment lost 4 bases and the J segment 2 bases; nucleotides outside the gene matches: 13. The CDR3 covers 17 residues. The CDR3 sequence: CASSPPRSGGFPYEQYF. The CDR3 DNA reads TGTGCCAGCAGCCCACCCAGGAGCGGGGGTTTCCCCTACGAGCAGTACTTC.

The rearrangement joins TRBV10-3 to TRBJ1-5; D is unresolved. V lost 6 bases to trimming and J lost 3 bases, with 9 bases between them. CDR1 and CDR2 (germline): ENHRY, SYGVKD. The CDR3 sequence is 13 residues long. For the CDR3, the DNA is TGTGCCATCAGGACCTACCACAATCAGCCCCAGCATTTT. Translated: CAIRTYHNQPQHF.

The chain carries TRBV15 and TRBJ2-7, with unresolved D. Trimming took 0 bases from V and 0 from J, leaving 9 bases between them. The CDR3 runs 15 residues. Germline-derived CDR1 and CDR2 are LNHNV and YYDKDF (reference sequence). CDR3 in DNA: TGTGCCACCAGCAGAGATTCGGCAGCCTCCTACGAGCAGTACTTC. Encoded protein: CATSRDSAASYEQYF.

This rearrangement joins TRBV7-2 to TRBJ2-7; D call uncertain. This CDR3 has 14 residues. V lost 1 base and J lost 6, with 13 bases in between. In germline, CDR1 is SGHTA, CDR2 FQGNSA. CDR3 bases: TGTGCCAGCAGCTTAGTTGGCCCCATTCCCGAGCAGTACTTC. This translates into CASSLVGPIPEQYF.